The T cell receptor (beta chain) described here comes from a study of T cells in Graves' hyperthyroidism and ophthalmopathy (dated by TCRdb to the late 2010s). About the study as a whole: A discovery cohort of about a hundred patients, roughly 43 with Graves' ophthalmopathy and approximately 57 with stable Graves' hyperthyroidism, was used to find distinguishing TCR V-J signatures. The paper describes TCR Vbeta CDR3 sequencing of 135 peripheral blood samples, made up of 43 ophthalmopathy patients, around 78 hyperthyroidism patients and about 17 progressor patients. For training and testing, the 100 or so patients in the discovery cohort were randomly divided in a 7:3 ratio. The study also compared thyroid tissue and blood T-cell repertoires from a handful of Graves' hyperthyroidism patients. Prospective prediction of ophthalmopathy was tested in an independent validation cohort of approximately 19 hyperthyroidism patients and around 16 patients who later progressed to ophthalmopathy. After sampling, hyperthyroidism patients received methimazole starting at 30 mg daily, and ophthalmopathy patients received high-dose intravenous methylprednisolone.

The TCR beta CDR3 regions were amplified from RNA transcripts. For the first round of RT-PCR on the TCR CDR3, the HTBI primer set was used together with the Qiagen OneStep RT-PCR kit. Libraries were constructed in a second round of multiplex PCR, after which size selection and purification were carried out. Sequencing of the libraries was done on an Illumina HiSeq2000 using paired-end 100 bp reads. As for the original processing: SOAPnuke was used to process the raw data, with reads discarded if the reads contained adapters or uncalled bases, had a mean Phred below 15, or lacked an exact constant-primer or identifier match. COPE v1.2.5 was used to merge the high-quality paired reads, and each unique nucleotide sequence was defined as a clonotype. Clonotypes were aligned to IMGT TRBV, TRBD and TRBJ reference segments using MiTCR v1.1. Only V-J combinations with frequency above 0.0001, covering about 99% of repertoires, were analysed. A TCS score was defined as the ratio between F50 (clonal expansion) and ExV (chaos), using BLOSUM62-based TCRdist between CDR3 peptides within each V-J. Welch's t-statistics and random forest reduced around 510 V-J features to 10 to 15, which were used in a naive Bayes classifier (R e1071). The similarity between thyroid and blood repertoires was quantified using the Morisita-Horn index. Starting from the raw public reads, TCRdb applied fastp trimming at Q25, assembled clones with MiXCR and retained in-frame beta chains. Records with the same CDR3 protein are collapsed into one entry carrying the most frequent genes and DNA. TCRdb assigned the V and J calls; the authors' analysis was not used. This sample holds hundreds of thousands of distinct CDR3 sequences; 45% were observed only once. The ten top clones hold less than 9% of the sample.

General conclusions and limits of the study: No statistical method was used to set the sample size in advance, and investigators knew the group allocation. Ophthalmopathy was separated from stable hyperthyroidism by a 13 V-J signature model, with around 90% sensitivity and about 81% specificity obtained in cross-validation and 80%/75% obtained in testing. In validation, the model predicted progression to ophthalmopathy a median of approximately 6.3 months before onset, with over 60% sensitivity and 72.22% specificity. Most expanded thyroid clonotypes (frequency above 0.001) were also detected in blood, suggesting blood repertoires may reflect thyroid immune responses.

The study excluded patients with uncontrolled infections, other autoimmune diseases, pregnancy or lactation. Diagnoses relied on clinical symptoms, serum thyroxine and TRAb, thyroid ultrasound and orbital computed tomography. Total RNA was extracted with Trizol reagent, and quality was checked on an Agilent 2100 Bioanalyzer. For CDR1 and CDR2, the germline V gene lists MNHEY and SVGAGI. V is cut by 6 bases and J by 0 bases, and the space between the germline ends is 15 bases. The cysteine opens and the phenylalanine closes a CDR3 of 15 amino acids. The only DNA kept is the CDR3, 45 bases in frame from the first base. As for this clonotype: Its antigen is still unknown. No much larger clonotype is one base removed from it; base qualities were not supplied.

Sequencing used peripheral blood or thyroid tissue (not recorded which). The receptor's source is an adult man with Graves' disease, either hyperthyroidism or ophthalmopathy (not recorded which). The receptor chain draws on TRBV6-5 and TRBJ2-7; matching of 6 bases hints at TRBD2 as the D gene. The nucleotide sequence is TGTGCCAGCAGCCTCGGAGCGGGCCTCTCCTACGAGCAGTACTTC. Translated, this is CASSLGAGLSYEQYF.